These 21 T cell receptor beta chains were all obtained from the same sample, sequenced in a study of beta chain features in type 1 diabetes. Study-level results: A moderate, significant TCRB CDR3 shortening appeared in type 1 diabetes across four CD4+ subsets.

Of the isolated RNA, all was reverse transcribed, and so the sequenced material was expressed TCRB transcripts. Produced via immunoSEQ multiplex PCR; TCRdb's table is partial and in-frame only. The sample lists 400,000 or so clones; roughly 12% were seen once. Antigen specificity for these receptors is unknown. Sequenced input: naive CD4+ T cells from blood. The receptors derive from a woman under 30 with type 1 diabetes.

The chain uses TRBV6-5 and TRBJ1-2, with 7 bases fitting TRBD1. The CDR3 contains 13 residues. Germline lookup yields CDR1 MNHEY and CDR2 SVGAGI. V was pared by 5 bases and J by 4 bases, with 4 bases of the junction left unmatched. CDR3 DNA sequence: TGTGCCAGCAGTATGGGACAGAGCTATGGCTACACCTTC. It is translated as CASSMGQSYGYTF.

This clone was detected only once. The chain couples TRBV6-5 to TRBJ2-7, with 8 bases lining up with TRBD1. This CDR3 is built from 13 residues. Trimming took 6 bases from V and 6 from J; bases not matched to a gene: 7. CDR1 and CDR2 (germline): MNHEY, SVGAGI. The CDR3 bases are TGTGCCAGCAGAAAACAGGGGGTCGGCGAGCAGTACTTC. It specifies CASRKQGVGEQYF.

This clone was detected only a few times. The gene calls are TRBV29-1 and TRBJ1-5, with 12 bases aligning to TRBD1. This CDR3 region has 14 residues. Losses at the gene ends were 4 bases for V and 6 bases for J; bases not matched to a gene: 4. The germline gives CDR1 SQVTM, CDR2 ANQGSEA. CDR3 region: CSVAGTGGGQPQHF. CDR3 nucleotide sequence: TGCAGCGTTGCCGGGACAGGGGGCGGTCAGCCCCAGCATTTT.

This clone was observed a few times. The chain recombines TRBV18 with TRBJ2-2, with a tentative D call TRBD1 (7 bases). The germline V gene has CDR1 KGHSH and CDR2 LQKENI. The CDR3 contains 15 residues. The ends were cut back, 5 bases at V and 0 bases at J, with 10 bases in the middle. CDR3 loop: CASSAGQPNTGELFF. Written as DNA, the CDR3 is TGTGCCAGCTCAGCGGGACAGCCGAACACCGGGGAGCTGTTTTTT. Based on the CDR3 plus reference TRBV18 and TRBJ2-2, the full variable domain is NAGVMQNPRHLVRRRGQEARLRCSPMKGHSHVYWYRQLPEEGLKFMVYLQKENIIDESGMPKERFSAEFPKEGPSILRIQQVVRGDSAAYFCASSAGQPNTGELFFGEGSRLTVL.

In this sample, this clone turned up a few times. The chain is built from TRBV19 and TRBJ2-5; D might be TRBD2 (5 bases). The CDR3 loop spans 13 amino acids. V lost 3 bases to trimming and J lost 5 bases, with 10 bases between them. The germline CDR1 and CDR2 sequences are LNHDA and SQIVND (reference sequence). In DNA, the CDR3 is TGTGCCAGTAGTATTCGGGGTTCCGAGACCCAGTACTTC. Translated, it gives CASSIRGSETQYF.

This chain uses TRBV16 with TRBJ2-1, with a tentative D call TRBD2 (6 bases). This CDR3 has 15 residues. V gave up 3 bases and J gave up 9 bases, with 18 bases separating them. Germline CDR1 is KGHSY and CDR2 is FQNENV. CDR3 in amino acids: CASSQRGGLVGEQFF. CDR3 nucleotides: TGTGCCAGCAGCCAGCGGGGCGGATTGGTGGGTGAGCAGTTCTTC. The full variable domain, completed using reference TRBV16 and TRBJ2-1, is GEEVAQTPKHLVRGEGQKAKLYCAPIKGHSYVFWYQQVLKNEFKFLISFQNENVFDETGMPKERFSAKCLPNSPCSLEIQATKLEDSAVYFCASSQRGGLVGEQFFGPGTRLTVL.

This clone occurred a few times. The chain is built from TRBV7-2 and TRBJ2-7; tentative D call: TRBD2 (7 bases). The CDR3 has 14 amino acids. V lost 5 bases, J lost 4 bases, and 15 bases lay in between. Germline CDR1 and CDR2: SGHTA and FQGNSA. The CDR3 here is CASSPQQGGYEQYF. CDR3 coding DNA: TGTGCCAGCAGCCCGCAACAGGGAGGGTACGAGCAGTACTTC.

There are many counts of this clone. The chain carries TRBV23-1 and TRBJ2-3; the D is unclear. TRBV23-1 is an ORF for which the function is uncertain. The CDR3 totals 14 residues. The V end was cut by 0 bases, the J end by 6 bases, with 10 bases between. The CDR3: CASSQSPAGDTQYF. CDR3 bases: TGCGCCAGCAGTCAATCCCCCGCCGGTGATACGCAGTATTTT.

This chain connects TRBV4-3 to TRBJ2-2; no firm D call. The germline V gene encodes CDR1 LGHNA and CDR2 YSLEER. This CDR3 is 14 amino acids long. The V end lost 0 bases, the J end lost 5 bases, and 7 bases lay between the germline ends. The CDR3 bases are TGCGCCAGCAGCCAAGAAGCCGCAACCGGGGAGCTGTTTTTT. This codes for CASSQEAATGELFF.

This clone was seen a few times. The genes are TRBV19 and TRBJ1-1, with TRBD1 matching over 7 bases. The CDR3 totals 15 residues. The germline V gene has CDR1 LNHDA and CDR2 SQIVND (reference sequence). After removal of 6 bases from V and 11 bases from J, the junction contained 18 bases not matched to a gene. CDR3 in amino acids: CASSGLGTVQSRAFF. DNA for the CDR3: TGTGCCAGTAGCGGCCTCGGGACAGTCCAGTCGCGGGCTTTCTTT.

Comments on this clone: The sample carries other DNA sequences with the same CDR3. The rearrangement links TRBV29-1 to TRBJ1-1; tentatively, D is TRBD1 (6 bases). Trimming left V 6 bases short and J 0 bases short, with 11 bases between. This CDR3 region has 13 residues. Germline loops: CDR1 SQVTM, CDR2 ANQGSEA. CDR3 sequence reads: CSVSGTLNTEAFF. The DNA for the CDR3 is TGCAGCGTGTCCGGGACACTGAACACTGAAGCTTTCTTT.

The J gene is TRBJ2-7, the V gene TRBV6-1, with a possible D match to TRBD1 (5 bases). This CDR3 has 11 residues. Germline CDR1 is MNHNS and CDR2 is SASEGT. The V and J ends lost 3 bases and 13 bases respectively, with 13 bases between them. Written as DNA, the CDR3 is TGTGCCAGCAGTGATTGGTCAGGGCGCTACTTC. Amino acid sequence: CASSDWSGRYF.

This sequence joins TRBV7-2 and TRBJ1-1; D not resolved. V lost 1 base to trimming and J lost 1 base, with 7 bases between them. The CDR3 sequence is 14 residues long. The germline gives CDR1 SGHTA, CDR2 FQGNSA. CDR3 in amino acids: CASSLDLRNTEAFF. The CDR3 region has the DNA TGTGCCAGCAGCTTAGACCTTAGGAACACTGAAGCTTTCTTT.

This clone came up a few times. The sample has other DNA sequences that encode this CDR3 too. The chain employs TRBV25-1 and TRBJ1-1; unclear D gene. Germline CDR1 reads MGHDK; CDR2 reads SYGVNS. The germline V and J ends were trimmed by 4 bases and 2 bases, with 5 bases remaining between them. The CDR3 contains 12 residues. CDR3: CASSAGNTEAFF. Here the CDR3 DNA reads TGTGCCAGCAGTGCAGGAAACACTGAAGCTTTCTTT.

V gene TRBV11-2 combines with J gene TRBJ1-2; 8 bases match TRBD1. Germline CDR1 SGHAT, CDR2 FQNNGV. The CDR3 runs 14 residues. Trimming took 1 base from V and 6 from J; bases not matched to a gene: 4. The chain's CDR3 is CASSLADRDHGYTF. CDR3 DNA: TGTGCCAGCAGCTTAGCGGACAGGGATCATGGCTACACCTTC.

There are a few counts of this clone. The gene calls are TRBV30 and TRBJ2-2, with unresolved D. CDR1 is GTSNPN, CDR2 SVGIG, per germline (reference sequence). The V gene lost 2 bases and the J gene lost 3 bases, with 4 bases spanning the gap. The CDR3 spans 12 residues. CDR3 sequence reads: CAWSPYTGELFF. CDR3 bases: TGTGCCTGGAGTCCGTACACCGGGGAGCTGTTTTTT. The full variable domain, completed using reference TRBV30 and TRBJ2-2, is SQTIHQWPATLVQPVGSPLSLECTVEGTSNPNLYWYRQAAGRGLQLLFYSVGIGQISSEVPQNLSASRPQDRQFILSSKKLLLSDSGFYLCAWSPYTGELFFGEGSRLTVL.

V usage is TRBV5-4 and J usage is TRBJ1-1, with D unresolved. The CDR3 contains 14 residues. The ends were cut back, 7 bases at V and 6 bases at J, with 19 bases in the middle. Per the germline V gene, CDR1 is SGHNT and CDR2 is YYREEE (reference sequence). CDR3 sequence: CASAATSGASEAFF. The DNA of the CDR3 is TGTGCCAGCGCAGCAACCAGCGGTGCGTCTGAAGCTTTCTTT.

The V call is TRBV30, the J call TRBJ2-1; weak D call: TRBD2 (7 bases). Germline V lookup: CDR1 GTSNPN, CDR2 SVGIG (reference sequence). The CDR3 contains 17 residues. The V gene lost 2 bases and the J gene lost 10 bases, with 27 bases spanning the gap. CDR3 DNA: TGTGCCTGGAGTTTTCCTGGCGGGAGAATCCCAGGGGACGAGCAGTTCTTC. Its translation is CAWSFPGGRIPGDEQFF.

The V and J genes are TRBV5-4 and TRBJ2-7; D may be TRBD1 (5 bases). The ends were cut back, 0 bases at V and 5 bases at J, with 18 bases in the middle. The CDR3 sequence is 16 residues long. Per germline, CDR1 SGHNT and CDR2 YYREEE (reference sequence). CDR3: CASSLDRRRSKDEQYF. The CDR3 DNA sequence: TGTGCCAGCAGCTTGGACAGGCGGCGGTCGAAGGACGAGCAGTACTTC. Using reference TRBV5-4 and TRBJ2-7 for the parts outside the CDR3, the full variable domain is ETGVTQSPTHLIKTRGQQVTLRCSSQSGHNTVSWYQQALGQGPQFIFQYYREEENGRGNFPPRFSGLQFPNYSSELNVNALELDDSALYLCASSLDRRRSKDEQYFGPGTRLTVT.

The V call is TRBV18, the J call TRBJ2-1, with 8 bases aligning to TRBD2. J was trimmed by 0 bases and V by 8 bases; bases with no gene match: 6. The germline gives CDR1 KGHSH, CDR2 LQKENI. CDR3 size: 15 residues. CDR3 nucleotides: TGTGCCAGCGGGGGAAGCGGGAGCTCCTACAATGAGCAGTTCTTC. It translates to CASGGSGSSYNEQFF.

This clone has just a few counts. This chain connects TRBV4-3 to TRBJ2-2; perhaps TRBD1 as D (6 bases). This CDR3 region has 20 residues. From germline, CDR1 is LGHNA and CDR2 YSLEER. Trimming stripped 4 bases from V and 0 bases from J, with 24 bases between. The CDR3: CASSPSPLRQARSNTGELFF. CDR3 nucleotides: TGCGCCAGCAGCCCCTCTCCCTTGAGACAGGCGCGATCGAACACCGGGGAGCTGTTTTTT.